Listed below are T cell receptor beta chains from one sample, sequenced in a study of T cell repertoires in cytomegalovirus infection. TCRdb reprocessed the reads with MiXCR, giving one entry per CDR3 protein. This sample carries a few hundred thousand distinct CDR3 sequences, roughly 9% of them seen once, and the ten largest clones take over 12%. The sequencing sample was made of PBMCs. The receptor set was obtained from a human donor in good health (CMV status not recorded). Some clones in this sample may be carry-over from other donors' samples. Both conserved end residues are trimmed from each CDR3. The order of the fields is J gene, V gene, D gene, CDR3 protein. The D gene is left open where the match is weak.

j_call: TRBJ1-2; v_call: TRBV7-2; d_call: TRBD1; cdr3_aa: ASSLMVQGNYGYT
j_call: TRBJ1-3; v_call: TRBV28; d_call: .; cdr3_aa: ASSRLDSGNTIY
j_call: TRBJ2-5; v_call: TRBV7-2; d_call: .; cdr3_aa: ASSPNEETQY
j_call: TRBJ1-1; v_call: TRBV7-2; d_call: .; cdr3_aa: ASSLYRVDTEAF
j_call: TRBJ2-7; v_call: TRBV7-6; d_call: TRBD2; cdr3_aa: ASSLGTSGSSEQY
j_call: TRBJ2-3; v_call: TRBV20-1; d_call: .; cdr3_aa: SARMGGTDTQY
j_call: TRBJ1-5; v_call: TRBV28; d_call: TRBD1; cdr3_aa: ASTVDRAPQPQH
j_call: TRBJ2-7; v_call: TRBV15; d_call: .; cdr3_aa: ATSKTLYEQY
j_call: TRBJ1-1; v_call: TRBV7-3; d_call: .; cdr3_aa: ASSLQQLMNTEAF
j_call: TRBJ1-1; v_call: TRBV29-1; d_call: TRBD1; cdr3_aa: SVHWTGENTEAF
j_call: TRBJ1-4; v_call: TRBV30; d_call: .; cdr3_aa: AWTMRGLNRGNEKLF
j_call: TRBJ1-5; v_call: TRBV7-2; d_call: .; cdr3_aa: ASSGFYSNQPQH
j_call: TRBJ1-1; v_call: TRBV6-2/TRBV6-3; d_call: .; cdr3_aa: ASKLTEGTEAF
j_call: TRBJ2-3; v_call: TRBV7-2; d_call: .; cdr3_aa: ASSLWSRDTDTQY
j_call: TRBJ1-5; v_call: TRBV19; d_call: TRBD1; cdr3_aa: ASSSRDRGISNQPQH
j_call: TRBJ1-1; v_call: TRBV28; d_call: .; cdr3_aa: ASSPLSEAF
j_call: TRBJ2-7; v_call: TRBV7-2; d_call: TRBD2; cdr3_aa: ASSFGLAGGPREQY
j_call: TRBJ2-6; v_call: TRBV6-5; d_call: TRBD1; cdr3_aa: ASKRDSSGANVLT
j_call: TRBJ2-3; v_call: TRBV6-2/TRBV6-3; d_call: TRBD1; cdr3_aa: ASSLRGQPDTQY
j_call: TRBJ1-2; v_call: TRBV5-4; d_call: .; cdr3_aa: ASSLDTGKEEGYT
j_call: TRBJ2-5; v_call: TRBV5-1; d_call: TRBD1; cdr3_aa: ASSSGTAKETQY
j_call: TRBJ2-7; v_call: TRBV6-2/TRBV6-3; d_call: .; cdr3_aa: ASSYKGRRSSYEQY
j_call: TRBJ2-4; v_call: TRBV18; d_call: .; cdr3_aa: ASSPKTVKNIQY
j_call: TRBJ2-7; v_call: TRBV24-1; d_call: .; cdr3_aa: ATSESRGTEQY
j_call: TRBJ1-4; v_call: TRBV11-3; d_call: TRBD1; cdr3_aa: ASSPNGGQWAEKLF
j_call: TRBJ2-2; v_call: TRBV20-1; d_call: TRBD2; cdr3_aa: SARGFGLAGALDTGELF
j_call: TRBJ2-1; v_call: TRBV6-2/TRBV6-3; d_call: TRBD1; cdr3_aa: ASSWGQVEQF
j_call: TRBJ1-5; v_call: TRBV20-1; d_call: .; cdr3_aa: SARVGGVGNQPQH
j_call: TRBJ2-1; v_call: TRBV7-8; d_call: TRBD1; cdr3_aa: ASSSQGEWDNEQF
j_call: TRBJ2-7; v_call: TRBV18; d_call: .; cdr3_aa: ASSPQDRLLY
j_call: TRBJ2-7; v_call: TRBV7-4; d_call: .; cdr3_aa: ASSLLGPQADPHEHY
j_call: TRBJ1-2; v_call: TRBV7-2; d_call: .; cdr3_aa: ASSPRRASGGYT
j_call: TRBJ1-3; v_call: TRBV20-1; d_call: .; cdr3_aa: SAGGEGAGNTIY
j_call: TRBJ1-1; v_call: TRBV12-3/TRBV12-4; d_call: .; cdr3_aa: ASRAVVGGRAF
j_call: TRBJ1-2; v_call: TRBV7-2; d_call: TRBD1; cdr3_aa: ASSRQGRSTNYGYT
j_call: TRBJ2-7; v_call: TRBV11-3; d_call: .; cdr3_aa: ASSGTGYEQY
j_call: TRBJ1-5; v_call: TRBV7-2; d_call: TRBD1; cdr3_aa: ASSADRAWEPQH
j_call: TRBJ1-1; v_call: TRBV11-2; d_call: TRBD1; cdr3_aa: ASSLHQQGVNTEAF
j_call: TRBJ1-5; v_call: TRBV7-2; d_call: TRBD1; cdr3_aa: ASNLSGQGVGQPQH
j_call: TRBJ1-2; v_call: TRBV2; d_call: .; cdr3_aa: ASTDLVRVEEGYT
j_call: TRBJ1-6; v_call: TRBV7-6; d_call: TRBD1; cdr3_aa: ASSQTGPHSPLH
j_call: TRBJ2-7; v_call: TRBV7-2; d_call: TRBD2; cdr3_aa: ASSSAGTRNYEQY
j_call: TRBJ1-1; v_call: TRBV20-1; d_call: TRBD1; cdr3_aa: SATTGDRATEAF
j_call: TRBJ1-2; v_call: TRBV7-2; d_call: .; cdr3_aa: ASSLSGTLEGYT
j_call: TRBJ2-5; v_call: TRBV7-2; d_call: TRBD2; cdr3_aa: ASSSGTSGSYVETQY
j_call: TRBJ2-1; v_call: TRBV7-2; d_call: .; cdr3_aa: ASSLNPLAVGTYNEQF
j_call: TRBJ2-7; v_call: TRBV19; d_call: .; cdr3_aa: ASSQGRNYEQY
j_call: TRBJ1-5; v_call: TRBV7-2; d_call: .; cdr3_aa: ASSLGTDQPQH
j_call: TRBJ2-2; v_call: TRBV6-1; d_call: TRBD2; cdr3_aa: ASSEALRRGAFAGELF
j_call: TRBJ1-1; v_call: TRBV12-3/TRBV12-4; d_call: .; cdr3_aa: ASTMGGAGTEAF
j_call: TRBJ1-1; v_call: TRBV29-1; d_call: .; cdr3_aa: SVGQVYTEAF
j_call: TRBJ2-7; v_call: TRBV2; d_call: .; cdr3_aa: ASRYPPGEQY